This TCR beta chain emerged from a study of tumor-infiltrating lymphocytes in primary liver carcinoma. TCR beta cDNA was prepared out of about 510 ng total RNA by means of a constant-region primer. ARM-PCR was slightly modified, and three nested multiplex PCR rounds with it gave rise to the TCR beta libraries. Investigators reported that the first two PCR rounds, at around 10 cycles each, used TRBV1-TRBV30 forward primers with a C-beta reverse primer. MiXCR, run by TCRdb on the multiplex PCR reads, gives a single entry per CDR3 protein. The data hold roughly 49,000 distinct CDR3 sequences, with 55% to 75% observed a single time. This clonotype was picked up one time. DNA and RNA were both co-extracted from 20-30 mg of bulk tissue that had not been sorted. Trimming pared 9 bases from V and 0 bases from J, leaving 20 bases between. CDR3 length: 16 residues. From germline, CDR1 is SGHAT and CDR2 FQNNGV.

The sequenced sample was liver tumor tissue from sampling region 5. As for subset: tumor region T5, tumor centre. The source of this sequence is a man aged 40-50 years with primary liver carcinoma and hepatitis B virus infection. V and J are TRBV11-2 and TRBJ2-5; D is perhaps TRBD2 (6 bases). CDR3 loop: CASRSGDWTHQETQYF. The CDR3 DNA follows: TGTGCCAGTAGATCCGGGGACTGGACCCACCAAGAGACCCAGTACTTC.